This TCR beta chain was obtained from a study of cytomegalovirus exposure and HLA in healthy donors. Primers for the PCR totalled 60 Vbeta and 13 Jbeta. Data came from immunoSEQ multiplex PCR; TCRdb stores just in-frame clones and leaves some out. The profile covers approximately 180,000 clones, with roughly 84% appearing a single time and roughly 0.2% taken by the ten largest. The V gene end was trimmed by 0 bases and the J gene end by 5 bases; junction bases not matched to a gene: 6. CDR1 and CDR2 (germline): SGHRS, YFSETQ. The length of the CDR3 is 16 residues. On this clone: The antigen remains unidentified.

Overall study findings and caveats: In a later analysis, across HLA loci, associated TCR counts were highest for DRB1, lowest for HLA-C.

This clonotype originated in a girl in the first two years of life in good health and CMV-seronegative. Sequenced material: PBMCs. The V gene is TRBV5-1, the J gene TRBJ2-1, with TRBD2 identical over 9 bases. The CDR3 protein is CASSLGAGGLDNEQFF. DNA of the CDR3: TGCGCCAGCAGCTTGGGTGCGGGAGGGTTGGACAATGAGCAGTTCTTC.